The TCR beta chain described here comes from a study of blood T cell repertoires in COVID-19 (dated by TCRdb to between 2020 and 2021). Regarding the research as a whole: Samples from collaborators originated in the United States, Italy and Spain and spanned both the acute and convalescent phases of COVID-19. The material from the prospective study consisted of cDNA or gDNA derived from T cells, B-cell-depleted T cells, or PBMCs. Subjects who had been exposed to COVID-19, were actively infected with it, or had recovered from it provided the deeply sampled blood TCRbeta repertoires that made up the dataset. The repertoires were released in a freely available public database meant as a resource for research on the immune response to SARS-CoV-2. Samples came from the ongoing ImmuneRACE study (first 160 participants) plus 1,254 subjects from 6 global collaborators. A de-identified subject ID, COVID-19 status, age in years and sex were almost always included in the sample metadata. HLA class I and class II types, where available, came from metadata supplied by the sample provider rather than from assay-based typing. Points the paper makes about the study in general: The amount of clinical and demographic metadata varied by source and participant and was provided uncurated.

This clone was seen a few times. What antigen it recognizes has not been identified. No per-base quality is available; no much larger clone lies one base away. Relative to germline, V is missing 0 bases and J is missing 2 bases, with 3 bases of the junction outside any gene match. CDR1 SGHRS and CDR2 YFSETQ are derived from the germline V gene. The CDR3 contains 16 residues, cysteine and phenylalanine counted. Only the CDR3 part of the read is kept: 48 bases, read in frame from the first base. TCRbeta CDR3 regions were amplified from genomic DNA by means of the immunoSEQ Assay, a bias-controlled multiplex PCR. On the authors' methods: Within the assay, amplification of reference gene primers was used to estimate how many nucleated cells each sample contained. To quantify the absolute abundance of each unique TCRbeta CDR3 rearrangement, sequence reads were collapsed and filtered. For each sample, productive Simpson clonality was calculated as the square root of Simpson's diversity index across productive rearrangements. TCRdb carries this immuneACCESS record with in-frame sequences only. Its versions omit some clonotypes, under half of them owing to an unresolved V gene in the studies checked, with the rest unexplained. That table gives V, J and clone size, and the DNA gave D and trimming. The sample records fewer than 200,000 clones, around 84% of which are singletons. 8.3% of the sample lies in the top ten.

One collaborating source in Seattle enrolled patients while the patients were actively infected and followed the patients over time throughout the course of disease. Whole blood was collected in K2EDTA tubes by collaborating institutions according to the institutions' own protocols. Collaborator samples were shipped for TCRbeta analysis as frozen whole blood, isolated PBMCs, or DNA extracted from either sample type. The V and J genes are TRBV5-1 and TRBJ2-3, with 10 middle bases fitting TRBD2. The TCR was taken from a woman aged 55-70 years with COVID-19, enrolled during active disease. Sequenced material: peripheral blood. The sequenced DNA is TGCGCCAGCAGCTTGGTAGCGGGGGGCCCCACAGATACGCAGTATTTT. Its product reads: CASSLVAGGPTDTQYF. The variable domain in full, with residues beyond the CDR3 obtained from the reference TRBV5-1 and TRBJ2-3 genes, is KAGVTQTPRYLIKTRGQQVTLSCSPISGHRSVSWYQQTPGQGLQFLFEYFSETQRNKGNFPGRFSGRQFSNSRSEMNVSTLELGDSALYLCASSLVAGGPTDTQYFGPGTRLTVL.